Following are 10 T cell receptor beta chains from one sample sequenced in a study of blood T cell repertoires in COVID-19. Here immunoSEQ multiplex PCR was the method, and the copy in TCRdb shows in-frame clones only, minus some. The table shows approximately 270,000 clones, with 75% to 90% occurring only once. Specimen: PBMCs or T cells enriched from blood (not recorded which). These receptors were taken from a woman aged 45-59 years who had recovered from COVID-19.

In DNA form, the CDR3 reads TGTGCAAGTCGCACCAAGAGACGGAGAACTAATGAAAAACTGTTTTTT. Protein sequence: CASRTKRRRTNEKLFF. The chain has TRBV12-2 and TRBJ1-4. TRBV12-2 is a pseudogene segment. This CDR3 region has 16 residues.

The chain is built from TRBV18 and TRBJ2-7; TRBD2 agrees at 8 bases. The junction had 10 bases not matched to a gene; V was cut back by 5 bases and J by 4 bases. The CDR3 sequence is 15 residues long. CDR1 is KGHSH and CDR2 is LQKENI in the germline V gene. This CDR3 reads CASSASLAEMYEQYF. CDR3 nucleotides: TGTGCCAGCTCAGCCTCACTAGCGGAGATGTACGAGCAGTACTTC.

The table lists this clone with a few counts. This chain joins TRBV14 and TRBJ2-1; TRBD2 matches 7 bases. Germline CDR1 and CDR2: SGHDN and FVKESK. The CDR3 covers 14 residues. Trimming at V came to 4 bases and at J to 6 bases, leaving 6 bases not matched to a gene. The CDR3 region has the DNA TGTGCCAGCAGCCCATCCGGGACTACCAATGAGCAGTTCTTC. Protein sequence: CASSPSGTTNEQFF.

The CDR3 region has the DNA TGTGCCAGCAGCCCCGCCGGGTCAGGGGGCTTATACGAGCAGTACTTC. Translating it yields CASSPAGSGGLYEQYF. The chain links TRBV7-9 to TRBJ2-7, with TRBD1 identical over 8 bases. The CDR3 covers 16 residues. Trimming took 5 bases from V and 4 from J; bases not matched to a gene: 13. Per the germline V gene, CDR1 is SEHNR and CDR2 is FQNEAQ (reference sequence). Combining the CDR3 with reference TRBV7-9 and TRBJ2-7 gives the whole variable domain DTGVSQNPRHKITKRGQNVTFRCDPISEHNRLYWYRQTLGQGPEFLTYFQNEAQLEKSRLLSDRFSAERPKGSFSTLEIQRTEQGDSAMYLCASSPAGSGGLYEQYFGPGTRLTVT.

The chain uses TRBV5-1 and TRBJ2-7; 7 bases are a match to TRBD1. There are 12 residues in the CDR3. Germline CDR1 reads SGHRS; CDR2 reads YFSETQ. V lost 8 bases, J lost 3 bases, and 5 bases stayed unmatched. CDR3 sequence: CARPGTVYEQYF. Here the CDR3 DNA reads TGCGCCAGACCAGGGACAGTCTACGAGCAGTACTTC.

The genes are TRBV18 and TRBJ1-3, with D hard to call. Germline CDR1 is KGHSH and CDR2 is LQKENI. With 3 bases removed from V and 4 bases from J, the gap between germline ends came to 7 bases. CDR3 length equals 13 residues. CDR3 region: CASSPERGNTIYF. CDR3 in DNA: TGTGCCAGCTCACCGGAGAGAGGAAACACCATATATTTT.

V usage is TRBV19 and J usage is TRBJ2-1, with TRBD2 identical over 8 bases. This CDR3 is 16 amino acids long. Germline CDR1 reads LNHDA; CDR2 reads SQIVND (reference sequence). V shed 1 base, J shed 8 bases, and the junction held 10 bases outside the gene matches. CDR3 DNA: TGTGCCAGTAGTATAGCGCTGGGGCGGGAGGCCCATGAGCAGTTCTTC. Its protein product is CASSIALGREAHEQFF.

V usage is TRBV27 and J usage is TRBJ2-7; 7 bases align to TRBD2. Trimming cost V 3 bases and J 2 bases; bases outside gene matches: 7. This CDR3 is 15 amino acids long. Per the germline V gene, CDR1 is MNHEY and CDR2 is SMNVEV (reference sequence). CDR3 amino acids: CASSLGPSGTYEQYF. In nucleotides, the CDR3 is TGTGCCAGCAGTTTGGGGCCTAGCGGAACCTACGAGCAGTACTTC.

The rearrangement links TRBV2 to TRBJ2-7; a weak D match, TRBD1 (5 bases). CDR3 length: 11 amino acids. Between the trimmed V and J ends, which lost 5 bases and 9 bases, there was a span of 11 bases. The V gene's germline CDR1 is SNHLY and CDR2 FYNNEI. The CDR3 DNA reads as TGTGCCAGCAGTTCCAGCAGGGTGCAGTACTTC. Protein product: CASSSSRVQYF.

This clone was seen a few times. The chain joins TRBV19 to TRBJ2-3; 10 positions match TRBD2. In germline, CDR1 is LNHDA, CDR2 SQIVND (reference sequence). After removal of 5 bases from V and 1 base from J, the junction contained 6 bases not matched to a gene. This CDR3 is built from 16 residues. As DNA, the CDR3 is TGTGCCAGTAGTCCCGGACTAGCGGAGCGCACAGATACGCAGTATTTT. Amino acids: CASSPGLAERTDTQYF.